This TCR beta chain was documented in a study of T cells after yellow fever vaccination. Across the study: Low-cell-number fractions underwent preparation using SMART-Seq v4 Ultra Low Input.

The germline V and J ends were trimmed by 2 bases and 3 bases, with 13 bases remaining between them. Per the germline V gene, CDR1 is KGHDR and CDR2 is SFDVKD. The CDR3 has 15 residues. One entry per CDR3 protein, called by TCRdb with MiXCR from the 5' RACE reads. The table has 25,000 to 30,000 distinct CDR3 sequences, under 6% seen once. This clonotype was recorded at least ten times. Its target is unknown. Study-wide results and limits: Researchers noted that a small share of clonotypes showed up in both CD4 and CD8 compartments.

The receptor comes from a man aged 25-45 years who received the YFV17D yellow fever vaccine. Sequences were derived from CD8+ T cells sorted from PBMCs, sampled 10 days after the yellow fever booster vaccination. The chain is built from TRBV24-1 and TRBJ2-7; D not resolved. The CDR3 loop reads CATSDSDQTDYEQYF. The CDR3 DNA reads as TGTGCCACCAGTGATTCCGACCAGACGGACTACGAGCAGTACTTC.